This TCR beta chain is drawn from a study of T cell responses to AZD1222 COVID-19 vaccine. In the study overall: Samples with a second dose at about 4 or about 12 weeks were pooled together.

Trimming pared 1 base from V and 2 bases from J, leaving 10 bases between. Germline V gene lookup returns CDR1 SGHTS and CDR2 YDEGEE. The CDR3 contains 15 residues. Study-wide results and limits: In the spike-specific TCR repertoire, nearly half reportedly target unmutated variant regions. Possibly, clonal diversity was underestimated; donors were largely white British and included more females.

For this clone: Its antigen remains unknown.

Libraries were prepared by immunoSEQ multiplex PCR; TCRdb keeps only in-frame clonotypes and omits some of them. Of some 110,000 clones listed, 80% to 90% are singletons. The TCR was taken from an adult in good health. Source: peripheral blood, taken on day 0 of AZD1222 vaccination. The V call is TRBV5-8, the J call TRBJ1-5; D may be TRBD1 (6 bases). The CDR3 nucleotides are TGTGCCAGCAGCTTGAGAGGGGGTGGCAATCAGCCCCAGCATTTT. This codes for CASSLRGGGNQPQHF.